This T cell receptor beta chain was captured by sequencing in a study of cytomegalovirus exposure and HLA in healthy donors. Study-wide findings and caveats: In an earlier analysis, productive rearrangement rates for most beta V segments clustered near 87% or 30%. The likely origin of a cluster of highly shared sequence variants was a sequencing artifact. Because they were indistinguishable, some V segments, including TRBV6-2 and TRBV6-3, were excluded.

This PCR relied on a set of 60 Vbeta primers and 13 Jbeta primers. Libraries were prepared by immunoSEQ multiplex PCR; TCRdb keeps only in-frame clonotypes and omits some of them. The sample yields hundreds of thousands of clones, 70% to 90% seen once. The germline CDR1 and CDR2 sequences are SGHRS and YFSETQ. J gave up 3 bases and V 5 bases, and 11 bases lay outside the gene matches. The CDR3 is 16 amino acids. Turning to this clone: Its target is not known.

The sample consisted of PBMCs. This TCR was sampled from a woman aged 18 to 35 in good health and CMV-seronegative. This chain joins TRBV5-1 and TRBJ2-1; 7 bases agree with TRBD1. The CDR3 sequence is CASSSRGGSDYNEQFF. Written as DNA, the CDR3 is TGCGCCAGCAGTTCGAGAGGGGGCTCCGACTACAATGAGCAGTTCTTC.